A selection of T cell receptor beta chains follows, all from one sample in a study of blood T cell repertoires in COVID-19. The table came from immunoSEQ multiplex PCR; TCRdb's copy has only in-frame clones and leaves some out. The data show approximately 76,000 clones, about 86% seen once. The material sequenced was peripheral blood. The receptors shown here come from a man of 80 years or more with active or convalescent COVID-19. Both conserved end residues are part of each CDR3. The order of the fields is J gene, V gene, D gene, clone size, CDR3 protein, CDR3 DNA. D genes are given only for firm matches. A clone size is listed for some rows: how often the clone was seen (once, few, many), or a class if it is expanded.

>TRBJ1-1|TRBV18|-|-
CASSPPWGLNTEAFF
TGTGCCAGCTCACCACCCTGGGGGCTTAACACTGAAGCTTTCTTT
>TRBJ2-5|TRBV7-2|TRBD1|-
CASSSGQGETQYF
TGTGCCAGCAGCTCAGGACAGGGGGAGACCCAGTACTTC
>TRBJ2-7|TRBV5-1|-|-
CASSLQAGTYEQYF
TGCGCCAGCAGCTTACAGGCAGGGACTTACGAGCAGTACTTC
>TRBJ2-3|TRBV18|-|-
CASSPTITGYTDTQYF
TGTGCCAGCTCCCCAACAATAACGGGGTACACAGATACGCAGTATTTT
>TRBJ2-1|TRBV20-1|-|-
CSASGLAPHNEQFF
TGCAGTGCTAGTGGTCTAGCGCCCCACAATGAGCAGTTCTTC
>TRBJ1-2|TRBV3-1/TRBV3-2|-|-
CASSQGSNYGYTF
TGTGCCAGCAGCCAGGGCTCTAACTATGGCTACACCTTC
>TRBJ1-2|TRBV6-2/TRBV6-3|-|-
CASSYGVNGYTF
TGTGCCAGCAGTTACGGAGTGAATGGCTACACCTTC
>TRBJ1-5|TRBV4-2|-|-
CASSQDRQYQPQHF
TGTGCCAGCAGCCAAGACAGGCAGTATCAGCCCCAGCATTTT
>TRBJ1-1|TRBV15|TRBD1|-
CATSRKGTGGTEAFF
TGTGCCACCAGCAGAAAAGGGACAGGAGGGACTGAAGCTTTCTTT
>TRBJ2-7|TRBV27|TRBD2|-
CASSLSGGGLFYEQYF
TGTGCCAGCAGTTTATCCGGGGGGGGGCTTTTCTACGAGCAGTACTTC
>TRBJ1-2|TRBV7-9|TRBD1|-
CASSRPTGGDRGRGYGYTF
TGTGCCAGCAGCAGACCTACGGGCGGGGACAGGGGGCGAGGCTATGGCTACACCTTC
>TRBJ1-2|TRBV5-6|TRBD1|few
CASSLRDRAYGYTF
TGTGCCAGCAGCTTGAGGGACAGGGCCTATGGCTACACCTTC
>TRBJ2-3|TRBV11-2|TRBD1|-
CASTGQGTGTQYF
TGTGCCAGCACCGGACAGGGTACAGGGACGCAGTATTTT